Detailed here is one TCR beta chain. Sequenced by immunoSEQ multiplex PCR; TCRdb stores in-frame clones only, minus some. This repertoire shows 250,000 to 350,000 clones, approximately 86% found once; its top ten account for approximately 1%. Those enrolled, adults aged roughly 18 to 89 years, came from around 24 US areas. Cohort placement rested on clinical history that participants reported themselves. Two negative PCRs, clearance, or symptom resolution were required of recovered Cohort 3 donors. V was clipped by 3 bases and J by 2 bases, with 9 bases between them. The CDR3 sequence is 14 residues long. Germline V gene sequence: CDR1 SGHTA, CDR2 FQGNSA. The data are from a study of blood T cell repertoires in COVID-19. Study-level information: Spain, Italy and the United States supplied samples that represented acute and convalescent COVID-19.

The specimen sequenced was PBMCs or T cells enriched from blood (not recorded which). The chain links TRBV7-2 to TRBJ2-3; tentative D call: TRBD2 (6 bases). This sequence originates from a woman in her twenties or thirties who had recovered from COVID-19. CDR3 protein: CASSLGLYTDTQYF. CDR3 nucleotide sequence: TGTGCCAGCAGCTTGGGACTCTACACAGATACGCAGTATTTT.